The 30 T cell receptor beta chains presented below share a single source sample, sequenced in a study of blood T cell repertoires in COVID-19. The table came from immunoSEQ multiplex PCR; TCRdb's copy has only in-frame clones and leaves some out. This table holds some 210,000 clones, about 86% found once. Sequencing was done on a sample of PBMCs or T cells enriched from blood (not recorded which). These TCRs come from a woman in her forties or fifties with acute COVID-19.

The chain links TRBV4-3 to TRBJ2-5; 15 bases agree with TRBD2. J gave up 7 bases and V 4 bases, and 7 bases lay outside the gene matches. Looked up from germline, CDR1 is LGHNA and CDR2 is YSLEER. The CDR3 spans 16 residues. The CDR3 nucleotides read TGCGCCAGCAGCCCGGGACTAGCGGGAGGAGAGGTGACCCAGTACTTC. It yields the protein CASSPGLAGGEVTQYF.

The chain has TRBV14 and TRBJ1-6, with D unresolved. Deletions cut 4 bases from V and 5 bases from J, with 12 bases between. Germline V gene sequence: CDR1 SGHDN, CDR2 FVKESK. The CDR3 loop spans 15 amino acids. In DNA, the CDR3 is TGTGCCAGCAGCCCGGTCCAGCGTGATAATTCACCCCTCCACTTT. Its translation: CASSPVQRDNSPLHF.

V and J are TRBV2 and TRBJ2-7; the D gene is possibly TRBD2 (5 bases). Trimming shortened V by 2 bases and J by 6 bases, and 17 bases separated the two germline ends. The CDR3 has 15 residues. The germline V gene encodes CDR1 SNHLY and CDR2 FYNNEI. The chain's CDR3 is CASSETGLGIAEQYF. In DNA form, the CDR3 reads TGTGCCAGCAGTGAAACGGGTCTCGGGATCGCCGAGCAGTACTTC. Looking up the rest from reference TRBV2 and TRBJ2-7 gives the full variable domain: EPEVTQTPSHQVTQMGQEVILRCVPISNHLYFYWYRQILGQKVEFLVSFYNNEISEKSEIFDDQFSVERPDGSNFTLKIRSTKLEDSAMYFCASSETGLGIAEQYFGPGTRLTVT.

This chain links TRBV11-2 with TRBJ2-7, with D possibly being TRBD1 (5 bases). Per germline, CDR1 SGHAT and CDR2 FQNNGV. The CDR3 totals 15 residues. Trimming shortened V by 1 base and J by 0 bases, and 10 bases separated the two germline ends. CDR3 region: CASSLGTGYSYEQYF. CDR3 DNA: TGTGCCAGCAGCTTAGGAACAGGTTACTCCTACGAGCAGTACTTC.

The gene calls are TRBV4-3 and TRBJ2-7, with D possibly being TRBD2 (6 bases). CDR3 size: 14 residues. The V end was cut by 0 bases, the J end by 2 bases, with 8 bases between. Germline loops: CDR1 LGHNA, CDR2 YSLEER. The DNA of the CDR3 is TGCGCCAGCAGCCAAGACAGACTAGCCTACGAGCAGTACTTC. It specifies CASSQDRLAYEQYF.

The CDR3 spells CASSQRPGQGYYEQYF. The CDR3 DNA reads as TGTGCCAGTAGTCAAAGACCGGGACAGGGGTACTACGAGCAGTACTTC. The rearrangement uses TRBV19 and TRBJ2-7; 10 nucleotides line up with TRBD1. The CDR3 has 16 amino acids. V shed 5 bases and J 3 bases; nucleotides not matched to a gene: 10. CDR1 is LNHDA, CDR2 SQIVND, per germline (reference sequence).

The chain links TRBV10-3 to TRBJ1-1; TRBD1 matches at 8 bases. V was pared by 5 bases and J by 10 bases, with 15 bases of the junction left unmatched. CDR1 is ENHRY and CDR2 is SYGVKD in the germline V gene. This CDR3 spans 15 amino acids. The CDR3 DNA follows: TGTGCCATCAGTAACCGACAGGGGATGTTTAATACAGCTTTCTTT. Residues: CAISNRQGMFNTAFF.

The V gene is TRBV9, the J gene TRBJ2-1, with 9 bases identical to TRBD2. This CDR3 is 15 amino acids long. The J segment lost 9 bases and the V segment lost 1 base, leaving 8 bases of the junction unmatched. Per the germline V gene, CDR1 is SGDLS and CDR2 is YYNGEE. As DNA, the CDR3 is TGTGCCAGCAGCGTATCAACTAGCGGGTCCAGTGAGCAGTTCTTC. This translates into CASSVSTSGSSEQFF.

The chain is built from TRBV6-6 and TRBJ2-7; 9 nucleotides match TRBD1. The CDR3 extends over 14 amino acids. Germline assignment: CDR1 MNHNY and CDR2 SVGAGI (reference sequence). The junction had 4 bases not matched to a gene; V was cut back by 6 bases and J by 1 base. The CDR3 sequence: CASRRGQGSYEQYF. The CDR3 DNA is TGTGCCAGCAGGAGGGGACAGGGATCCTACGAGCAGTACTTC.

This clone has a single count. V is TRBV7-2 and J is TRBJ1-1; unclear D gene. Germline CDR1 reads SGHTA; CDR2 reads FQGNSA. The CDR3 has 11 amino acids. Trimming left V 7 bases short and J 5 bases short, with 8 bases between. The CDR3 sequence is CASNLLTEAFF. In DNA, the CDR3 is TGTGCCAGCAATCTGTTAACTGAAGCTTTCTTT. Combining the CDR3 with reference TRBV7-2 and TRBJ1-1 gives the whole variable domain GAGVSQSPSNKVTEKGKDVELRCDPISGHTALYWYRQSLGQGLEFLIYFQGNSAPDKSGLPSDRFSAERTGGSVSTLTIQRTQQEDSAVYLCASNLLTEAFFGQGTRLTVV.

V and J are TRBV11-2 and TRBJ2-7; possibly TRBD2 for D (5 bases). Trimming removed 4 bases from V and 2 bases from J, with 9 bases in between. This CDR3 has 13 amino acids. CDR1 SGHAT and CDR2 FQNNGV come from the germline V gene. The CDR3 sequence is CASSSQTTYEQYF. DNA of the CDR3: TGTGCCAGCAGCTCCCAGACTACCTACGAGCAGTACTTC. Based on the CDR3 plus reference TRBV11-2 and TRBJ2-7, the full variable domain is EAGVAQSPRYKIIEKRQSVAFWCNPISGHATLYWYQQILGQGPKLLIQFQNNGVVDDSQLPKDRFSAERLKGVDSTLKIQPAKLEDSAVYLCASSSQTTYEQYFGPGTRLTVT.

The chain is built from TRBV3-1 (or the pseudogene TRBV3-2) and TRBJ2-7; D may be TRBD2 (6 bases). The germline gives CDR1 LGHDT, CDR2 YNNKEL (reference sequence). The V end lost 2 bases, the J end lost 0 bases, and 14 bases lay between the germline ends. The CDR3 sequence is 16 residues long. The CDR3 DNA is TGTGCCAGCAGCCAATTTAGCGGACCCTACTCCTACGAGCAGTACTTC. It yields the protein CASSQFSGPYSYEQYF.

The chain has TRBV18 and TRBJ2-7; the match to TRBD2 covers 7 bases. Trimming cost V 0 bases and J 4 bases; bases outside gene matches: 3. The CDR3 length is 14 residues. CDR1 and CDR2 (germline): KGHSH, LQKENI. In nucleotides, the CDR3 is TGTGCCAGCTCACCACCCTCCGGGGGGTACGAGCAGTACTTC. This codes for CASSPPSGGYEQYF. The entire variable domain, with the rest obtained from reference TRBV18 and TRBJ2-7, is as follows: NAGVMQNPRHLVRRRGQEARLRCSPMKGHSHVYWYRQLPEEGLKFMVYLQKENIIDESGMPKERFSAEFPKEGPSILRIQQVVRGDSAAYFCASSPPSGGYEQYFGPGTRLTVT.

The rearrangement joins TRBV12-3 or TRBV12-4 to TRBJ2-5; D uncertain. V dropped 4 bases and J dropped 5 bases, with 5 bases sitting between them. CDR3 length: 11 amino acids. The CDR3 nucleotides read TGTGCCAGCAGTTCCCCGGAGACCCAGTACTTC. Its translation: CASSSPETQYF.

The chain carries TRBV6-5 and TRBJ2-1; 8 bases agree with TRBD2. Germline CDR1 MNHEY, CDR2 SVGAGI. Trimming cost V 0 bases and J 7 bases; bases outside gene matches: 8. This CDR3 comprises 16 residues. CDR3 DNA: TGTGCCAGCAGTTACTCGGGTCGGGGGGGTCTAAATGAGCAGTTCTTC. It codes for CASSYSGRGGLNEQFF.

CDR3 residues: CSVERDTGELFF. The DNA for the CDR3 is TGCAGCGTTGAACGGGATACCGGGGAGCTGTTTTTT. J is TRBJ2-2 and V is TRBV29-1; D is possibly TRBD2 (5 bases). CDR1 is SQVTM and CDR2 is ANQGSEA in the germline V gene. V was shortened by 2 bases and J by 5 bases, with 6 bases between the two germline ends. This CDR3 is built from 12 residues.

This chain links TRBV4-1 with TRBJ1-1; TRBD1 matches at 7 bases. The CDR3 covers 14 residues. V lost 4 bases, J lost 2 bases, and 4 bases stayed unmatched. Germline values: CDR1 MGHRA, CDR2 YSYEKL. DNA for the CDR3: TGCGCCAGCAGCCTTAACAGGGGAAACACTGAAGCTTTCTTT. Its protein is CASSLNRGNTEAFF.

The genes are TRBV18 and TRBJ2-5, with 7 positions matching TRBD1. CDR1 KGHSH and CDR2 LQKENI come from the germline V gene. This CDR3 region has 14 residues. V trimming: 5 bases; J trimming: 4 bases; junction bases outside the gene matches: 7. CDR3: CASSTDRVRETQYF. The CDR3 DNA sequence: TGTGCCAGCTCAACTGACAGGGTCCGAGAGACCCAGTACTTC.

The chain combines TRBV5-1 with TRBJ2-1; the match to TRBD2 covers 8 bases. Germline CDR1 is SGHRS and CDR2 is YFSETQ. The CDR3 is 15 residues long. V was clipped by 4 bases and J by 7 bases; unmatched bases: 10. The DNA for the CDR3 is TGCGCCAGCAGCCATTCAGCGGGAGTCAGGAATGAGCAGTTCTTC. Protein sequence: CASSHSAGVRNEQFF.

The chain couples TRBV12-5 to TRBJ2-1; 9 bases are a match to TRBD2. J lost 10 bases, V lost 0 bases, and 13 bases had no gene match. The CDR3 totals 17 residues. The germline gives CDR1 LGHNT, CDR2 FRNRAP. The CDR3 loop is CASGLVLGREGLGEQFF. CDR3 sequence (DNA): TGTGCTAGTGGTTTGGTATTAGGGCGGGAGGGCCTGGGAGAGCAGTTCTTC.

This chain links TRBV28 with TRBJ2-7, with 13 nucleotides matching TRBD2. Looked up from germline, CDR1 is MDHEN and CDR2 is SYDVKM. The CDR3 loop spans 15 amino acids. Losses at the gene ends were 8 bases for V and 3 bases for J; bases not matched to a gene: 7. The CDR3: CASVTLAGGVYEQYF. CDR3 bases: TGTGCCAGCGTAACACTAGCGGGAGGGGTCTACGAGCAGTACTTC.

This chain connects TRBV28 to TRBJ1-1, with D tentatively TRBD1 (6 bases). V was pared by 6 bases and J by 7 bases, with 18 bases between. Germline CDR1 and CDR2: MDHEN and SYDVKM. This CDR3 is 14 amino acids long. The DNA of the CDR3 is TGTGCCAGCAGCCTCGGGGGGGCTGCGGGTGAAGCTTTCTTT. Encoded protein: CASSLGGAAGEAFF.

This clone was detected a few times. The chain combines TRBV7-9 with TRBJ2-5; weak D call: TRBD2 (6 bases). CDR1 is SEHNR and CDR2 is FQNEAQ in the germline V gene (reference sequence). There are 15 residues in the CDR3. Trimming cost V 1 base and J 5 bases, with 14 bases left between them. CDR3 coding DNA: TGTGCCAGCAGCTTAGTTTGGGGAGGATATGAGACCCAGTACTTC. It translates to CASSLVWGGYETQYF.

CDR3 region: CASSYSFAKSSYEQYF. The CDR3 region has the DNA TGTGCCAGCAGTTACTCTTTTGCGAAAAGCTCCTACGAGCAGTACTTC. The rearrangement uses TRBV6-2 or TRBV6-3 and TRBJ2-7, with no clear D. Germline CDR1 MNHEY, CDR2 SVGEGT. There are 16 residues in the CDR3. Trimming stripped 0 bases from V and 0 bases from J, with 12 bases between.

The chain recombines TRBV5-1 with TRBJ1-1; D ambiguous. The CDR3 is 12 residues long. V lost 5 bases and J lost 3, with 8 bases in between. Germline V gene sequence: CDR1 SGHRS, CDR2 YFSETQ. Written as DNA, the CDR3 is TGCGCCAGCAGTAGGGAGTACACTGAAGCTTTCTTT. Residues: CASSREYTEAFF.

The V and J genes are TRBV2 and TRBJ2-5, with 8 bases lining up with TRBD1. Germline V gene sequence: CDR1 SNHLY, CDR2 FYNNEI. The CDR3 has 16 residues. Trimming removed 4 bases from V and 1 base from J; junction bases left unmatched: 8. CDR3 coding DNA: TGTGCCAGCAGTGGTGAGACAGGGGTTCCCCAAGAGACCCAGTACTTC. Encoded protein: CASSGETGVPQETQYF.

The chain links TRBV28 to TRBJ2-7, with 13 nucleotides matching TRBD2. Germline assignment: CDR1 MDHEN and CDR2 SYDVKM. The CDR3 totals 17 residues. The V gene end was trimmed by 7 bases and the J gene end by 2 bases; junction bases not matched to a gene: 11. Here the CDR3 DNA reads TGTGCCAGCAATGGACTAGCGGGAGAAAATCTCGCCTACGAGCAGTACTTC. Its protein is CASNGLAGENLAYEQYF.

The chain recombines TRBV12-3 or TRBV12-4 with TRBJ2-7; D is uncertain. Trimming removed 1 base from V and 8 bases from J, with 9 bases in between. The CDR3 sequence is 12 residues long. CDR3 coding DNA: TGTGCCAGCAGTTTAGACACTATAAAGCAGTACTTC. It translates to CASSLDTIKQYF.

This rearrangement joins TRBV7-9 to TRBJ2-7, with 13 bases identical to TRBD2. The V and J ends lost 8 bases and 5 bases, in that order; junction bases with no gene match: 3. Per the germline V gene, CDR1 is SEHNR and CDR2 is FQNEAQ (reference sequence). This CDR3 is built from 13 residues. In nucleotides, the CDR3 is TGTGCCAGCTGGACTAGCGGGAGTAACGAGCAGTACTTC. It is translated as CASWTSGSNEQYF.

V gene TRBV2 combines with J gene TRBJ2-3, with D uncertain. The V gene lost 7 bases and the J gene lost 1 base, with 9 bases spanning the gap. Germline-derived CDR1 and CDR2 are SNHLY and FYNNEI. This CDR3 has 13 amino acids. This CDR3 is CASNPRGTDTQYF. Written as DNA, the CDR3 is TGTGCCAGCAATCCGAGAGGCACAGATACGCAGTATTTT.